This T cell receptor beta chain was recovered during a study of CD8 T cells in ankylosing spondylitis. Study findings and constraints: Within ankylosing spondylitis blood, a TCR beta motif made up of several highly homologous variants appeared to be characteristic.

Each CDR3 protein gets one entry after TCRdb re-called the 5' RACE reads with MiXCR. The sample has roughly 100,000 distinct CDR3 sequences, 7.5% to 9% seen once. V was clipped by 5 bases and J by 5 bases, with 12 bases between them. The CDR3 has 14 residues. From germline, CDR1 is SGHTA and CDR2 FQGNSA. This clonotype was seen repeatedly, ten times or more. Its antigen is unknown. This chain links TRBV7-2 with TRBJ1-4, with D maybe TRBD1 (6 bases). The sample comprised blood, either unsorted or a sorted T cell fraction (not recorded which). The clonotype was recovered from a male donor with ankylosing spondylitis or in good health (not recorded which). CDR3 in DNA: TGTGCCAGCAGCCTCGGGACACCGAATGAAAAACTGTTTTTT. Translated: CASSLGTPNEKLFF.